These 23 T cell receptor beta chains share one sample of origin, sequenced in a study of shared clonotypes between healthy human individuals (TCRdb year 2020). Library preparation employed the immunoSEQ multiplex PCR assay. As stored in TCRdb, this immuneACCESS dataset retains in-frame rearrangements with V and J assigned. A fraction of the clones does not appear; measured against another copy, unresolved V genes explain less than half of the discrepancy, and the remainder lacks a known reason. This sample holds hundreds of thousands of clones; 90% to 97% were observed only once. Together, the top ten hold approximately 0.062% of the sample. The specimen sequenced was naive CD4+ T cells sorted from blood. This sample's cell subset or site label indicates: CD45RA+ positively selected. The receptors were gathered from a woman in her 30s in good health.

The chain links TRBV2 to TRBJ2-7; TRBD1 matches 8 bases. V trimming: 3 bases; J trimming: 0 bases; junction bases outside the gene matches: 4. Per the germline V gene, CDR1 is SNHLY and CDR2 is FYNNEI. The CDR3 has 15 amino acids. CDR3 in DNA: TGTGCCAGCAGTGAGAGGACAGGGTCCTCCTACGAGCAGTACTTC. It translates to CASSERTGSSYEQYF.

The CDR3 loop reads CAWRDTGLAGGHEQYF. CDR3 bases: TGTGCCTGGAGGGACACGGGACTAGCGGGAGGGCACGAGCAGTACTTC. The gene calls are TRBV30 and TRBJ2-7; 16 bases match TRBD2. J lost 5 bases, V lost 3 bases, and 7 bases had no gene match. The germline V gene has CDR1 GTSNPN and CDR2 SVGIG (reference sequence). The CDR3 is 16 amino acids.

The rearrangement joins TRBV6-5 to TRBJ2-1; D unresolved. The ends were cut back, 0 bases at V and 10 bases at J, with 16 bases in the middle. The CDR3 is 15 amino acids. Germline V gene lookup returns CDR1 MNHEY and CDR2 SVGAGI. CDR3 coding DNA: TGTGCCAGCAGTTACTCCTCCACCGTCACGAACGAGCAGTTCTTC. The encoded protein is CASSYSSTVTNEQFF.

The chain links TRBV9 to TRBJ1-3; D not certain. Trimming shortened V by 4 bases and J by 0 bases, and 5 bases separated the two germline ends. The CDR3 totals 13 residues. Germline values: CDR1 SGDLS, CDR2 YYNGEE. CDR3 sequence reads: CASSRASGNTIYF. CDR3 DNA sequence: TGTGCCAGCAGCCGGGCCTCTGGAAACACCATATATTTT.

The chain carries TRBV5-5 and TRBJ1-5; 7 nucleotides agree with TRBD1. V gave up 3 bases and J gave up 3 bases; unmatched junction bases: 12. The CDR3 is 17 amino acids. In germline, CDR1 is SGHKS, CDR2 YYEKEE (reference sequence). The CDR3 sequence is CASSSTLRGHNNQPQHF. CDR3 coding DNA: TGTGCCAGCAGCTCGACCTTAAGGGGGCACAACAATCAGCCCCAGCATTTT.

The CDR3 protein is CASAGTSSYEQYF. CDR3 sequence (DNA): TGTGCCAGCGCCGGGACTAGCTCCTACGAGCAGTACTTC. The chain employs TRBV9 and TRBJ2-7; 8 positions match TRBD2. CDR1 is SGDLS, CDR2 YYNGEE, per germline. The CDR3 has 13 residues. V lost 7 bases and J lost 0; bases outside the gene matches: 3.

V is TRBV18 and J is TRBJ1-2, with TRBD1 as a possible D gene (5 bases). The V gene lost 5 bases and the J gene lost 7 bases, with 11 bases spanning the gap. The CDR3 length is 12 residues. Germline V CDR1 and CDR2: KGHSH, LQKENI. The CDR3 region is CASSTGGAGYTF. The DNA for the CDR3 is TGTGCCAGCTCAACGGGGGGTGCTGGCTACACCTTC.

V and J are TRBV2 and TRBJ2-7; 9 bases fit TRBD2. Germline V gene data show CDR1 as SNHLY and CDR2 as FYNNEI. Trimming removed 1 base from V and 12 bases from J; junction bases left unmatched: 13. The CDR3 length is 15 residues. This CDR3 reads CASSEVEREAGRRYF. In DNA, the CDR3 is TGTGCCAGCAGTGAAGTCGAGCGGGAGGCGGGTCGGCGGTACTTC. Full variable domain (remainder filled in from reference TRBV2 and TRBJ2-7): EPEVTQTPSHQVTQMGQEVILRCVPISNHLYFYWYRQILGQKVEFLVSFYNNEISEKSEIFDDQFSVERPDGSNFTLKIRSTKLEDSAMYFCASSEVEREAGRRYFGPGTRLTVT.

The rearrangement uses TRBV9 and TRBJ1-2; tentatively, D is TRBD1 (6 bases). There are 15 residues in the CDR3. V was trimmed by 4 bases and J by 4 bases, leaving 17 bases between them. Germline lookup yields CDR1 SGDLS and CDR2 YYNGEE. The CDR3 DNA is TGTGCCAGCAGCCCCGGGGGCGGATCCTCCTATGGCTACACCTTC. This encodes CASSPGGGSSYGYTF.

This clone was seen just once. This chain connects TRBV5-1 to TRBJ1-1; TRBD1 matches at 12 bases. Losses at the gene ends were 2 bases for V and 7 bases for J; bases not matched to a gene: 9. The CDR3 totals 16 residues. Germline V CDR1 and CDR2: SGHRS, YFSETQ. The CDR3 reads CASSFPGQGARGEAFF. CDR3 DNA: TGCGCCAGCAGCTTCCCGGGACAGGGGGCGAGGGGTGAAGCTTTCTTT.

This clone occurred once. CDR3 loop: CASSAGQGEWSTIYF. The CDR3 bases are TGTGCCAGCAGCGCGGGACAGGGGGAGTGGAGTACCATATATTTT. The chain has TRBV11-2 and TRBJ1-3; 11 nucleotides agree with TRBD1. The CDR3 spans 15 residues. Trimming removed 5 bases from V and 10 bases from J; junction bases left unmatched: 10. Per germline, CDR1 SGHAT and CDR2 FQNNGV. Full variable domain (remainder filled in from reference TRBV11-2 and TRBJ1-3): EAGVAQSPRYKIIEKRQSVAFWCNPISGHATLYWYQQILGQGPKLLIQFQNNGVVDDSQLPKDRFSAERLKGVDSTLKIQPAKLEDSAVYLCASSAGQGEWSTIYFGEGSWLTVV.

The chain employs TRBV7-9 and TRBJ2-3; D gene ambiguous. CDR1 SEHNR and CDR2 FQNEAQ come from the germline V gene (reference sequence). Trimming stripped 10 bases from V and 0 bases from J, with 11 bases between. The CDR3 contains 13 residues. This CDR3 is CATRAGSTDTQYF. The CDR3 DNA sequence: TGTGCCACTCGTGCCGGCAGCACAGATACGCAGTATTTT.

The chain links TRBV7-9 to TRBJ2-7; maybe TRBD2 (5 bases). Per the germline V gene, CDR1 is SEHNR and CDR2 is FQNEAQ (reference sequence). Trimming removed 1 base from V and 2 bases from J, with 15 bases in between. CDR3 length: 16 residues. CDR3 bases: TGTGCCAGCAGCTTAGTTGGAGGCAGCTCTCCCTACGAGCAGTACTTC. This gives the protein CASSLVGGSSPYEQYF.

This chain links TRBV6-5 with TRBJ1-3; D is unresolved. CDR1 is MNHEY, CDR2 SVGAGI, per germline. Trimming pared 6 bases from V and 4 bases from J, leaving 10 bases between. The CDR3 runs 13 residues. The CDR3 sequence is CASRAGGGNTIYF. Written as DNA, the CDR3 is TGTGCCAGCAGGGCAGGAGGAGGAAACACCATATATTTT.

The chain joins TRBV7-3 to TRBJ2-1, with D perhaps TRBD2 (6 bases). Deletions cut 5 bases from V and 6 bases from J, with 17 bases between. The germline gives CDR1 SGHTA, CDR2 FQGTGA. This CDR3 comprises 15 residues. CDR3 coding DNA: TGTGCCAGCAGCCCGCCCCTTGGAGGGATCAATGAGCAGTTCTTC. Protein product: CASSPPLGGINEQFF.

With respect to this clone: Other DNA sequences in this specimen translate into the identical CDR3. The chain combines TRBV5-4 with TRBJ2-7, with D tentatively TRBD2 (7 bases). V was clipped by 3 bases and J by 12 bases, with 16 bases between them. The CDR3 has 12 residues. Germline assignment: CDR1 SGHNT and CDR2 YYREEE (reference sequence). CDR3 in amino acids: CASSWRGGTLYF. The DNA of the CDR3 is TGTGCCAGCAGCTGGAGGGGGGGGACTCTGTACTTC.

The chain employs TRBV10-3 and TRBJ2-5, with 8 bases identical to TRBD1. Gene TRBJ2-7 matches the end of the DNA better, so the J call may be wrong. This CDR3 region has 15 residues. Germline CDR1 ENHRY, CDR2 SYGVKD. The CDR3 loop reads CAISGYRGKRYEQYF. CDR3 sequence (DNA): TGTGCCATCAGTGGGTACAGGGGGAAAAGGTACGAGCAGTACTTC.

This clone showed up just once. The J gene is TRBJ2-2, the V gene TRBV5-4; the D call may be TRBD1 or TRBD2 (5 bases each). This CDR3 is 15 amino acids long. CDR1 is SGHNT and CDR2 is YYREEE in the germline V gene (reference sequence). Trimming cost V 5 bases and J 0 bases, with 11 bases left between them. CDR3 amino acids: CASSDRGANTGELFF. The CDR3 bases are TGTGCCAGCAGTGATAGAGGGGCGAACACCGGGGAGCTGTTTTTT.

The chain combines TRBV5-1 with TRBJ1-2, with no clear D. With 1 base removed from V and 6 bases from J, the gap between germline ends came to 13 bases. This CDR3 is built from 14 residues. Germline lookup yields CDR1 SGHRS and CDR2 YFSETQ. The CDR3: CASSLIAESDGYTF. DNA for the CDR3: TGCGCCAGCAGCTTGATCGCAGAATCCGATGGCTACACCTTC.

The J gene is TRBJ1-1, the V gene TRBV6-6, with D possibly being TRBD1 (5 bases). This CDR3 comprises 16 residues. Germline CDR1 and CDR2: MNHNY and SVGAGI (reference sequence). Between the trimmed V and J ends, which lost 0 bases and 0 bases, there was a span of 11 bases. The CDR3 sequence: CASSYSGTTLNTEAFF. For the CDR3, the DNA is TGTGCCAGCAGTTACTCAGGGACGACATTGAACACTGAAGCTTTCTTT.

This clone was recorded only once. The chain links TRBV11-3 to TRBJ2-7; TRBD2 aligns across 13 bases. The CDR3 runs 17 residues. The germline CDR1 and CDR2 sequences are SGHNT and YENEEA. With 4 bases clipped from V and 4 bases from J, the junction kept 10 bases outside the gene matches. The CDR3 loop is CASSSRGGTSGMYEQYF. The DNA of the CDR3 is TGTGCCAGCAGCTCCCGGGGGGGGACTAGCGGGATGTACGAGCAGTACTTC.

The V gene is TRBV10-3, the J gene TRBJ2-5; D is perhaps TRBD1 or TRBD2 (5 bases each). V shed 0 bases and J shed 4 bases, with 12 bases lying between them. This CDR3 has 15 residues. Per germline, CDR1 ENHRY and CDR2 SYGVKD. This chain's CDR3 is CAISESTRGGETQYF. The CDR3 DNA is TGTGCCATCAGTGAGTCGACCCGTGGGGGAGAGACCCAGTACTTC.

The V call is TRBV7-2, the J call TRBJ1-6; D is perhaps TRBD1 (5 bases). CDR1 and CDR2 (germline): SGHTA, FQGNSA. This CDR3 comprises 15 residues. The ends were cut back, 0 bases at V and 8 bases at J, with 11 bases in the middle. The CDR3 is CASSLAAGMYSPLHF. CDR3 bases: TGTGCCAGCAGCTTAGCCGCAGGGATGTATTCACCCCTCCACTTT.